Sequencing of this TCR beta chain was carried out in a study of cytomegalovirus exposure and HLA in healthy donors (TCRdb year 2017). At the level of the whole study: According to an earlier analysis of 550 to 700 of the donors, about 179 million T cells yielded some 110 million unique TCR beta sequences and around 300 Gb of sequence data. About 300 gigabases of sequencing data and tens of millions of unique TCR sequences made up an early release that covered 500 to 700 HLA-typed donors. The genetic ancestry cluster associated with self-reported Caucasian donors included 80% to 90% of the roughly 390 genotyped donors. The aim of the study was to test whether cataloging public T cell receptors could identify signatures of past pathogen exposure. Using immunosequencing, the study profiled T cell repertoires from about 650 subjects and related those repertoires to cytomegalovirus serostatus. Along with the approximately 670-subject first cohort, a separate validation cohort of over a hundred different subjects was used. To predict cytomegalovirus infection status, the study combined high-throughput TCR immunosequencing, statistical association of individual TCRs with disease status, and machine learning. In a later analysis, previously published TCR beta repertoires from 670 or so donors were re-analyzed and high-resolution HLA genotyping was added so that TCR occurrence patterns could be studied. The later analysis used no new phenotypic data to find candidate immune exposures, relying instead on TCR beta sequences and their occurrence across donors. An earlier analysis of nearly 600 of the donors applied high-throughput TCR beta sequencing to assess whether each TCR beta V gene segment acted as functional or pseudogenic. Alongside the repertoire data, information on donor age, sex, ethnicity and CMV serostatus was compiled. In a later genetic analysis, genome-wide SNP genotypes for about 55% of the 666 donors were used, and that subset was treated as a discovery cohort. All discovery cohort repertoires had been generated using a single sequencing platform. Class I and class II HLA loci were covered by the typing at four-digit resolution. The number of typed donors differed by locus: about 620-640 for A, B, C, DRB1 and DQB1; some 500 for DQA1; 606 for DPA1; and some 430 for DPB1. Roughly 5 DR-DQ haplotypes were handled as single units for association and clustering, since linkage in the cohort was strong. On average, roughly 200,000 unique TCR beta nucleotide sequences were sequenced per donor among roughly 430 genotyped donors of the cohort, with roughly 18% of those sequences being non-productive. Results and caveats for the whole study, not just this receptor: A total of 150 or so TCR beta chains were listed by the study as associated with cytomegalovirus. A later analysis found that TCR association rates varied across HLA loci, with DRB1 alleles showing the most associated TCRs and HLA-C alleles the fewest. An association between a missense DCLRE1C variant and V-gene and J-gene trimming of TCR beta chains was found in a later genetic analysis and replicated in an independent cohort. The 87-base-pair reads could not distinguish some IMGT-functional V segments, including TRBV6-2 and TRBV6-3, so those segments were excluded. A later analysis reported that several top co-occurrence clusters appeared linked to parvovirus B19, influenza, CMV and Epstein-Barr virus. In this cohort, only TCR beta chains were sequenced, and detectable features were limited by the absence of alpha or paired-chain data. Because HLA typing was missing for some donors at each locus, association tests included only the typed subset. According to a later genetic analysis, donors in an Asian-associated ancestry cluster had fewer N-insertions in productive TCRs than the approximately 650-donor mean. The only immune exposure information available for the cohort was CMV serostatus. In vitro tests confirmed that a few of the cytomegalovirus-associated TCR beta chains recognize cytomegalovirus antigens. A later analysis found that HLA-associated TCR beta chains were more clonally expanded and had lower generation probabilities than equally common non-associated chains. While some public TCRs were present in many individuals, most TCR sequences turned up only very rarely across donors. A later analysis associated 16,951 TCR beta sequences with specific HLA alleles at a false discovery rate of 0.05. A cluster of highly shared sequence variants was judged likely to represent a technical artifact of the sequencing pipeline. In both the original and validation cohorts, the classifier was reported to diagnose cytomegalovirus status with high specificity and sensitivity. Because counts were too low, roughly 16 rarely observed V segments, including chromosome 9 orphons, were left out of the earlier analysis of 500 to 750 of the donors. Roughly uniform sequencing depth across donors was assumed in presence/absence analyses, although this assumption may not hold. A later analysis found that most CMV-associated TCR beta chains appeared HLA-restricted, with HLA associations seemingly driven largely by CMV exposure. Strong co-occurrence of HLA alleles, especially DR and DQ, made assigning TCR associations to individual alleles difficult. A further reported finding was that TCR beta sequences accurately predicted the HLA-A and HLA-B alleles for most subjects in the first cohort. In an earlier analysis of approximately 590 of the donors, most TCR beta V segments appeared in productive rearrangements about 87% or about 30% of the time, broadly matching IMGT annotations. The authors suggested that the approach could potentially be extended to other disease states and immunological phenotypes. Correlated functional status among segregating V segments might reflect linkage disequilibrium, but an unknown experimental factor could not be ruled out.

V and J lose 6 bases and 9 bases, and a span of 15 bases separates them. As encoded in the germline V gene, CDR1 is WSHSY while CDR2 is SAAADI. Including the terminal cysteine and phenylalanine, the CDR3 comprises 13 residues. Only the CDR3 part of the read is kept: 39 bases, read in frame from the first base. Comments on this clone: No antigen is known for it. No clone much larger than this one lies a single base away; base qualities are absent.

Libraries were prepared through the immunoSEQ multiplex PCR assay. For the multiplex PCR, a mixture combining 60 forward primers for TCR Vbeta segments and 13 reverse primers for TCR Jbeta segments was used. Amplification of the CDR3 region of rearranged TCR beta genes was performed with a multiplex PCR assay on genomic DNA. Amplified TCR beta libraries were sequenced as 87-base-pair reads on the Illumina HiSeq System. The paper's processing steps were these. Across the 500 to 700 repertoires, a later analysis counted roughly 77 million unique TCR beta chains, 9.5 million to 13 million of which were shared by at least two donors. To remove PCR and sequencing errors, raw reads were error-corrected and collapsed into unique sequences using a nearest-neighbor algorithm that merged closely related sequences. V, D and J gene segments were assigned by aligning CDR3 sequences to IMGT reference sequences. Each retained sequence needed at least a six-nucleotide match to both a V gene segment and a J gene segment. A rearrangement counted as productive if the CDR3 had no stop codons and remained in frame with V and J, and every other rearrangement counted as non-productive. Following IMGT convention, CDR3 was defined as the stretch from the second conserved V-encoded cysteine to the conserved J-encoded phenylalanine. The earlier analysis of about 610 of the donors excluded any sequence lacking an unambiguous match to a single V gene segment. An earlier analysis of 500 to 600 of the donors classified V segments as functional when productive rearrangements were above 56.7% and as segregating when the standard deviation between donors was above 5%. A statistical classification framework was built to diagnose cytomegalovirus status from the catalog of TCR beta chain sequences. V and J gene assignment, in a later analysis, came from comparing TCR nucleotide sequences with IMGT/GENE-DB human TR gene sequences. In a later analysis, CDR3 sequences and most-parsimonious VDJ recombination scenarios were assigned using the TCRdist pipeline. In a later analysis, each TCR beta chain was defined by its CDR3 amino acid sequence together with its V-gene family, and reads lacking a unique V-gene family were excluded. A later analysis removed 600 or so highly shared, low-generation-probability nucleotide sequences to deal with suspected cross-contamination and a sequencing artifact. In a later analysis, a clonal expansion index for each public chain was calculated from normalized within-repertoire ranks of inferred template counts. A later analysis computed generation probabilities with a VDJ recombination model fitted to out-of-frame rearrangements, and checked the results against IGoR. In a later analysis, TCR-TCR, TCR-HLA and TCR-CMV co-occurrence was scored with hypergeometric tests, and a repertoire-size bias correction was applied to TCR pairs. In a later analysis, false discovery rates were estimated by permuting HLA or CMV assignments 20 times. A later analysis grouped co-occurring TCRs with DBSCAN, adding TCRdist sequence similarity when clustering within HLA-allele-positive subsets. Repertoires with fewer than 30,000 or more than 120,000 public chains, plus five repertoires with anomalous nucleotide sharing, were excluded from co-occurrence clustering. Drawn from immuneACCESS, this table holds only the in-frame rearrangements with V and J called that TCRdb kept. Clones are partly lost; checked studies trace under half to an unresolved V gene and leave the rest unexplained. The DNA gave D and trimming, while V, J and clone size come from that table. Across this sample there are some 110,000 clones, with around 75% seen only once. Around 0.95% of the sample rests with the top ten.

The cohort consisted of approximately 670 healthy bone marrow donors. At the time of sampling, all cohort members were nominally healthy, though unrecorded immune exposures were likely present. The donor was CMV seronegative and belonged to the group of 352 seronegative cohort members. Each donor provided a peripheral blood sample, and peripheral blood mononuclear cells were used for TCR beta sequencing. Genomic DNA extraction from the blood cell samples was performed with the Qiagen DNeasy Blood Extraction Kit. The sequenced sample consisted of PBMCs. The TCR originated in a young woman in good health and CMV-seronegative. The chain is made from TRBV10-2 and TRBJ2-1; D gene: possibly TRBD1, on 7 matching bases. The nucleotide sequence reads as follows: TGCGCCAGCAGGCGGGACAGTAATGTTGAGCAGTTCTTC. The translation is CASRRDSNVEQFF.